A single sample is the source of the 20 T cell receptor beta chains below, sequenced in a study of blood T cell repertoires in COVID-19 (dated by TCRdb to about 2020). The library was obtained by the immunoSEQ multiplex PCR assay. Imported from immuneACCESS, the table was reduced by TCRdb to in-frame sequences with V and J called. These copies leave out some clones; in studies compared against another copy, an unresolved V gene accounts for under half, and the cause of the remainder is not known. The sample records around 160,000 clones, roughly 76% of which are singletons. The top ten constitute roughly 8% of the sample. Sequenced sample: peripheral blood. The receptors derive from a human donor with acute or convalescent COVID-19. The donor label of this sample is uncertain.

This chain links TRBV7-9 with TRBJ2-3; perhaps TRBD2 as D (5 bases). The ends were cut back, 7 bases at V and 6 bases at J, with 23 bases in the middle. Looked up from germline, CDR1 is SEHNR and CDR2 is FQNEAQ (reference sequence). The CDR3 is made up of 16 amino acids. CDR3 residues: CASTHGEAGRRDTQYF. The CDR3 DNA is TGTGCCAGCACTCACGGCGAGGCGGGTCGGAGGGATACGCAGTATTTT.

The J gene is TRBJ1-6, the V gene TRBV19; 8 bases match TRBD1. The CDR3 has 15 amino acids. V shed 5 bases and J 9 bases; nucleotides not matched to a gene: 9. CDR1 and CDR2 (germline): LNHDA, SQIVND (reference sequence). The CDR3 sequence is CASSLQQGDGSPLHF. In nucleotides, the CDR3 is TGTGCCAGTAGTCTACAACAGGGGGATGGTTCACCCCTCCACTTT.

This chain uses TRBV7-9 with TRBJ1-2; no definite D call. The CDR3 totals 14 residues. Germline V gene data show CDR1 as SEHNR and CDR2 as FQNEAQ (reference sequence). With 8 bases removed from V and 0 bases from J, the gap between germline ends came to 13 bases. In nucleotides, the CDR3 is TGTGCCAGCTCCACGGAGAAACCTAACTATGGCTACACCTTC. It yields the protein CASSTEKPNYGYTF.

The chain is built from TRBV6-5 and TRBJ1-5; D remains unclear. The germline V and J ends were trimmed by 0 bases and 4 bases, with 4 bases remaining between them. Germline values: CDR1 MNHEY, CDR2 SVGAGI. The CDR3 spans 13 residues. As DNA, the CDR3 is TGTGCCAGCAGTTACTCGTTAAATCAGCCCCAGCATTTT. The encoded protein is CASSYSLNQPQHF.

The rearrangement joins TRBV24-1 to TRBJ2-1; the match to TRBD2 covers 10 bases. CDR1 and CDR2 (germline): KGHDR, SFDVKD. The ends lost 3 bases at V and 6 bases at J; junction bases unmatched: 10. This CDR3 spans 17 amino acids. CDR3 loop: CATSDPLERGGFNEQFF. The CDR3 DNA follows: TGTGCCACCAGTGATCCCCTAGAGCGGGGGGGTTTCAATGAGCAGTTCTTC.

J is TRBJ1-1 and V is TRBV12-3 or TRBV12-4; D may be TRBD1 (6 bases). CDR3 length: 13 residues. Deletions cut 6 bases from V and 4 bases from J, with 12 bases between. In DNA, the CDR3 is TGTGCCAGCAGGGCAGGGGAACCCACTGAAGCTTTCTTT. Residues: CASRAGEPTEAFF.

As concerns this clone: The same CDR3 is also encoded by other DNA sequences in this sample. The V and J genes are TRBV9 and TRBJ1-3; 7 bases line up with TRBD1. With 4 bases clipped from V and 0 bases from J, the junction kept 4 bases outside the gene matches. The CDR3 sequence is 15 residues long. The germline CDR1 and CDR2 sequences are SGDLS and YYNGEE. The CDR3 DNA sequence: TGTGCCAGCAGCCCTCGGACAGGCTCTGGAAACACCATATATTTT. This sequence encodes CASSPRTGSGNTIYF.

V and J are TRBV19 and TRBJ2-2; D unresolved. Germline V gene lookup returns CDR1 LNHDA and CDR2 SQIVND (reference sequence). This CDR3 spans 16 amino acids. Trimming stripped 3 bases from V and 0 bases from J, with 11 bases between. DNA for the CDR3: TGTGCCAGTAGTATGGTAGCAATTTCGAACACCGGGGAGCTGTTTTTT. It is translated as CASSMVAISNTGELFF.

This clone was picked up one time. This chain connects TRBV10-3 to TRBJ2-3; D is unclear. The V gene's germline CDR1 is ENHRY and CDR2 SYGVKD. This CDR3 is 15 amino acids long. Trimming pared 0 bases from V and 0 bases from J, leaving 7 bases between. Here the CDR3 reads CAISESHGSTDTQYF. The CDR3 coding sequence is TGTGCCATCAGTGAGTCGCACGGGAGCACAGATACGCAGTATTTT.

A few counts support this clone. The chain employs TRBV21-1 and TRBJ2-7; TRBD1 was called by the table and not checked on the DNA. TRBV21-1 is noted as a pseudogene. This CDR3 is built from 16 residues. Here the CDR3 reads CASSKGGAVPPLEQYV. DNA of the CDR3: TGTGCCAGCAGCAAAGGTGGGGCAGTCCCCCCTTTAGAGCAGTACGTC.

CDR3 residues: CASSHTGTGGAGYGYTF. As DNA, the CDR3 is TGTGCCAGCAGCCATACCGGGACAGGGGGCGCGGGCTATGGCTACACCTTC. V is TRBV4-2 and J is TRBJ1-2; 12 bases agree with TRBD1. The CDR3 totals 17 residues. In germline, CDR1 is LGHNA, CDR2 YNFKEQ. J was trimmed by 4 bases and V by 3 bases; bases with no gene match: 9.

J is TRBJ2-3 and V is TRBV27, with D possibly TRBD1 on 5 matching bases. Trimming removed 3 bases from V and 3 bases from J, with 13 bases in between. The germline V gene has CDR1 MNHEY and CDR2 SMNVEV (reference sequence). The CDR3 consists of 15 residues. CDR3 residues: CASSFLADRTDTQYF. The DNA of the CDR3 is TGTGCCAGCAGTTTCCTGGCAGACAGAACAGATACGCAGTATTTT.

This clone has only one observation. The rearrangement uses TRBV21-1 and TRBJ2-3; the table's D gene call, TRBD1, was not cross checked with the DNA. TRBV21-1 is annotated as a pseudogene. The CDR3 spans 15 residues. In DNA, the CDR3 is TGTGCCAGCAGTTCCCCAAGGGACAGTCGGGATACGCAGTATTTT. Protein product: CASSSPRDSRDTQYF.

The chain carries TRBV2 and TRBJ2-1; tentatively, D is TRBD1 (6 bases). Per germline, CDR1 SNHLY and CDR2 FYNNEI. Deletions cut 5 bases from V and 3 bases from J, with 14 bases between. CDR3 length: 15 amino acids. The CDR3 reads CASSLGQSGYNEQFF. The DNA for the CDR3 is TGTGCCAGCAGTCTCGGACAGTCGGGCTACAATGAGCAGTTCTTC.

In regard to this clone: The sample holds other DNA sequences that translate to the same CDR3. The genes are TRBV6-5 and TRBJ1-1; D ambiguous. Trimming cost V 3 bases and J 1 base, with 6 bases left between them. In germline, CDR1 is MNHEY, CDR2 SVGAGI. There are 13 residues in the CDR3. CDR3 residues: CASSYTGNTEAFF. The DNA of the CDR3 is TGTGCCAGCAGTTATACGGGGAACACTGAAGCTTTCTTT.

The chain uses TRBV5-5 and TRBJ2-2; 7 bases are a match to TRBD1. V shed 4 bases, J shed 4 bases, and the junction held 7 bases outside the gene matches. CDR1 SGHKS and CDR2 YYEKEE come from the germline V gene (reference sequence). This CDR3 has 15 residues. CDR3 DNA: TGTGCCAGCAGCAAAACAGGGGAGATCACCGGGGAGCTGTTTTTT. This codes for CASSKTGEITGELFF.

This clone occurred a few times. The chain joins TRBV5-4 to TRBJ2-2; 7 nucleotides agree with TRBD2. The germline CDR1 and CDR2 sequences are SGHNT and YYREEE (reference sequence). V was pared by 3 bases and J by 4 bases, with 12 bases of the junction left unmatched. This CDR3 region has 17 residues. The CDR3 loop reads CASSSRGTRGVTGELFF. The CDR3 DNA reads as TGTGCCAGCAGCTCGAGAGGGACTCGGGGGGTCACCGGGGAGCTGTTTTTT.

CDR3 DNA: TGTGCCAGCAGCCCCCGTACAGGAGACACAGCTGATACGCAGTATTTT. Protein sequence: CASSPRTGDTADTQYF. The V call is TRBV11-1, the J call TRBJ2-3; tentatively, D is TRBD1 (5 bases). The CDR3 runs to 16 residues. With 5 bases removed from V and 6 bases from J, the gap between germline ends came to 21 bases. The V gene's germline CDR1 is SGHAT and CDR2 FQDESV (reference sequence).

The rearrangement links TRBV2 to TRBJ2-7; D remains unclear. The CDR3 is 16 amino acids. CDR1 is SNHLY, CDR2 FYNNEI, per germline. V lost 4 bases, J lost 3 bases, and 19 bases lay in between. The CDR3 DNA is TGTGCCAGCAGTGGACCCACTGACATCCAGTTCTACGAGCAGTACGTC. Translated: CASSGPTDIQFYEQYV.

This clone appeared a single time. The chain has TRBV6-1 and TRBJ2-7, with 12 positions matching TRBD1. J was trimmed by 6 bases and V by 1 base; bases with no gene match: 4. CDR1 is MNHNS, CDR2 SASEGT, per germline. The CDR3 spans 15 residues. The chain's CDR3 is CASSEGGQGAGEQYF. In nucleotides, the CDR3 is TGTGCCAGCAGTGAAGGGGGACAGGGGGCTGGCGAGCAGTACTTC.